This TCR beta chain was retrieved from a study of T cell responses to AZD1222 COVID-19 vaccine. Here immunoSEQ multiplex PCR was the method, and the copy in TCRdb shows in-frame clones only, minus some. The table includes 150,000 or so clones, roughly 90% detected once. A note on this clone: The antigen is not known.

General study findings and limits: Donors, mostly white British, included more females; clonal diversity was possibly underestimated.

This CDR3 is built from 15 residues. V was trimmed by 0 bases and J by 3 bases, leaving 13 bases between them. Germline-derived CDR1 and CDR2 are SGHRS and YFSETQ. The chain employs TRBV5-1 and TRBJ2-7, with D uncertain. The receptor comes from an adult in good health. The sample here was peripheral blood, taken on day 0 of AZD1222 vaccination. The CDR3 loop is CASSLDVGSRYEQYF. CDR3 nucleotide sequence: TGCGCCAGCAGCTTGGATGTGGGCAGTCGCTACGAGCAGTACTTC. The full variable domain, in which reference TRBV5-1 and TRBJ2-7 provide the parts outside the CDR3, is KAGVTQTPRYLIKTRGQQVTLSCSPISGHRSVSWYQQTPGQGLQFLFEYFSETQRNKGNFPGRFSGRQFSNSRSEMNVSTLELGDSALYLCASSLDVGSRYEQYFGPGTRLTVT.